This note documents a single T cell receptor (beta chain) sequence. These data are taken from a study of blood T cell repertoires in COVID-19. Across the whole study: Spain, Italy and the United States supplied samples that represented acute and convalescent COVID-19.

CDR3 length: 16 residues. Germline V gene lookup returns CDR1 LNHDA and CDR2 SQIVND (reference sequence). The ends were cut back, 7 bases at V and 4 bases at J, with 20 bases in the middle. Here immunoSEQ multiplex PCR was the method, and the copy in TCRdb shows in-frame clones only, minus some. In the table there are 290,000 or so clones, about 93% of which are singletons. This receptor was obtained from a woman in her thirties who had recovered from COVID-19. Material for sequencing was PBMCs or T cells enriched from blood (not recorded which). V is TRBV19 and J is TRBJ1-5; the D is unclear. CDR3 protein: CASISLVAERNQPQHF. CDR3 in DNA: TGTGCCAGTATATCCCTCGTGGCAGAAAGAAATCAGCCCCAGCATTTT.